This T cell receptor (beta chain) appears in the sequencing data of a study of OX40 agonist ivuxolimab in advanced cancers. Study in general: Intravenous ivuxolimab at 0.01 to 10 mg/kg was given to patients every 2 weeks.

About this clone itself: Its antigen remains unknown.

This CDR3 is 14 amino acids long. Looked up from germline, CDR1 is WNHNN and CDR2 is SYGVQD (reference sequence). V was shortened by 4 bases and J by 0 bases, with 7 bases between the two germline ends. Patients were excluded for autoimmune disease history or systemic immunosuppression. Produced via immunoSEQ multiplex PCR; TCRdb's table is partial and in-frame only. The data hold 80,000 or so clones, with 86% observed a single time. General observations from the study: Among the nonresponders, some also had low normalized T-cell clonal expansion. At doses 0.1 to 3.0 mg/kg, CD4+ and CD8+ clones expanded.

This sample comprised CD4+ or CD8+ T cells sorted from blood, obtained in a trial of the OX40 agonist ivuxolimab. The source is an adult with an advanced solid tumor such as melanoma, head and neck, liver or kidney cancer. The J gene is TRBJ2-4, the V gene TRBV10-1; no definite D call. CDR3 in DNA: TGCGCCAGCAGTGTGAGCGTAGCCAAAAACATTCAGTACTTC. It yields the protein CASSVSVAKNIQYF.